Listed here is a single T cell receptor (beta chain). The CDR3 is made up of 16 amino acids. Deletions cut 0 bases from V and 3 bases from J, with 16 bases between. CDR1 and CDR2 from the germline V gene are SGHRS and YFSETQ. The sample comes from a study of radiation and T cells in renal cell carcinoma. The method was immunoSEQ multiplex PCR; TCRdb's version includes in-frame clones alone and lacks a portion of them. The sample lists 100,000 to 150,000 clones; 82% were seen once. Indicated time point: baseline pretreatment blood. The treatment denotes: 15 Gy SBRT to primary tumor, nephrectomy 4 weeks later.

The receptor was derived from a woman aged 60-70 years with renal cell carcinoma. The sample here was blood, taken from a patient whose treatment included radiotherapy and nephrectomy. The chain joins TRBV5-1 to TRBJ2-7; TRBD1 is a possible D gene (5 bases). CDR3 loop: CASSLGVDSSVYEQYF. The CDR3 DNA reads TGCGCCAGCAGCTTGGGGGTCGACAGTTCAGTCTACGAGCAGTACTTC.